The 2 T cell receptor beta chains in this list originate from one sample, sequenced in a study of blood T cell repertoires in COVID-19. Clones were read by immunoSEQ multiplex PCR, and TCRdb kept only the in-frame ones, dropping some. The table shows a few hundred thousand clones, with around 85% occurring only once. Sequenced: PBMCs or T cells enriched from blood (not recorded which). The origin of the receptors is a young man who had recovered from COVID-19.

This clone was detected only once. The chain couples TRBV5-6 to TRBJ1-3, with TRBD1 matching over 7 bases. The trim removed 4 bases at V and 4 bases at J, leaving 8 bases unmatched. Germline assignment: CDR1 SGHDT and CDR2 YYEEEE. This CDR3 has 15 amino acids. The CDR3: CASSRRQGSGNTIYF. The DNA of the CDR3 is TGTGCCAGCAGCCGCCGACAGGGTTCGGGAAACACCATATATTTT.

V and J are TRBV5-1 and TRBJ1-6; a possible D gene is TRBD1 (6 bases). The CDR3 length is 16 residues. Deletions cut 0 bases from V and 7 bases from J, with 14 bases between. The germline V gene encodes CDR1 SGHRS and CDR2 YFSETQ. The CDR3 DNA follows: TGCGCCAGCAGCTTGGCCCCGGGACACCTAAATTCACCCCTCCACTTT. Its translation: CASSLAPGHLNSPLHF.